The 4 T cell receptor beta chains below were found in one sample sequenced in a study of molecular identifiers for immune sequencing clone quantification. TCRdb passed the PCR reads through MiXCR, listing each CDR3 protein once. The sample has about half a million distinct CDR3 sequences; 20% to 25% are singletons. The sample was naive CD8+ T cells from blood, with Jurkat cell RNA spiked in. Subset meaning: FACS-sorted CD8+CD4-CCR7+CD45RA+ naive T cells. Receptors originate from a human donor in good health. Some libraries in this study had Jurkat cell RNA spiked in.

This clonotype was observed a few times. The rearrangement links TRBV7-9 to TRBJ2-2; 10 positions agree with TRBD2. Unmatched junction bases numbered 0, after V lost 1 base and J lost 4 bases. The CDR3 runs to 15 residues. The germline gives CDR1 SEHNR, CDR2 FQNEAQ (reference sequence). CDR3 in DNA: TGTGCCAGCAGCTTAGGGACTAGCGGCACCGGGGAGCTGTTTTTT. Residues: CASSLGTSGTGELFF.

This clonotype was detected ten times or more. V gene TRBV25-1 combines with J gene TRBJ2-1; either TRBD1 or TRBD2 may supply D (5 bases each). Germline V gives CDR1 MGHDK, CDR2 SYGVNS. CDR3 length: 15 amino acids. The ends were cut back, 4 bases at V and 0 bases at J, with 10 bases in the middle. DNA of the CDR3: TGTGCCAGCAGTGCGGGGCCCAGCTCCTACAATGAGCAGTTCTTC. It yields the protein CASSAGPSSYNEQFF.

The gene calls are TRBV27 and TRBJ1-5; D ambiguous. This CDR3 has 12 residues. Germline CDR1 reads MNHEY; CDR2 reads SMNVEV (reference sequence). Between the trimmed V and J ends, which lost 3 bases and 9 bases, there was a span of 9 bases. The CDR3 nucleotides are TGTGCCAGCAGTTTTTTAAGTCGGCCCCAGCATTTT. It yields the protein CASSFLSRPQHF.

This clonotype was picked up a small number of times. This chain joins TRBV12-5 and TRBJ2-5; D unresolved. V lost 8 bases, J lost 5 bases, and 18 bases lay in between. Germline assignment: CDR1 LGHNT and CDR2 FRNRAP. CDR3 length equals 14 residues. This CDR3 is CASRTDGGSETQYF. CDR3 coding DNA: TGTGCTAGTCGCACGGACGGTGGGTCGGAGACCCAGTACTTC.